This T cell receptor (beta chain) was recorded in a study of regulatory T cells in long-lasting Graves disease. Study-level information: Positivity for TSH receptor antibodies plus over 5 years of antithyroid drugs meant persistent Graves' disease.

The TCR beta library used iRepertoire HTBI primers with Arm-PCR amplification of CDR3. In the source study's methods: The study identified about 60 TRBV and around 15 TRBJ segments across samples. Each CDR3 protein gets one entry after TCRdb re-called the multiplex PCR reads with MiXCR. The V and J calls were not made by the authors but by TCRdb's processing. The sample shows some 340,000 distinct CDR3 sequences, roughly 25% of them seen only once. This clonotype was seen many times. Time point defined: persistent/refractory GD, antithyroid drugs over 5 years with positive TRAb. PBMC-extracted RNA yielded the TCR library. The clonotype was recovered from a middle-aged woman with Graves disease. The sequences come from peripheral blood mononuclear cells (PBMCs), collected when the disease was refractory, from a patient treated with antithyroid drugs.

CDR3 DNA: TGTGCCAGCAGTTCACCGCGGCGGGACGTCCAAGAGACCCAGTACTTC. It is translated as CASSSPRRDVQETQYF. V usage is TRBV28 and J usage is TRBJ2-5; tentatively, D is TRBD2 (6 bases). The CDR3 covers 16 residues. V lost 4 bases and J lost 1, with 16 bases in between. The germline V gene encodes CDR1 MDHEN and CDR2 SYDVKM.